The following is a TCR beta chain sequence with its context. The CDR3 has 15 amino acids. Germline V gene sequence: CDR1 SGHRS, CDR2 YFSETQ. V lost 1 base to trimming and J lost 5 bases, with 16 bases between them. The source of the sample is a study of blood T cell repertoires in COVID-19. Clones were read by immunoSEQ multiplex PCR, and TCRdb kept only the in-frame ones, dropping some. The data hold around 230,000 clones, with about 88% observed a single time. The chain has TRBV5-1 and TRBJ2-7; D might be TRBD2 (6 bases). Sequenced input: peripheral blood. The receptor was isolated from a man aged 35-49 years with acute or convalescent COVID-19. CDR3 nucleotide sequence: TGCGCCAGCAGCTTGAGGGGACTCCTTCCCGACGAGCAGTACTTC. This gives the protein CASSLRGLLPDEQYF.